This T cell receptor (beta chain) was observed in a study of early T cells in non-severe SARS-CoV-2 infection. Study as a whole: Whole-blood bulk RNA, unsorted, was sequenced, and chains were unpaired. The study's findings and limits: VDJdb-based annotation leaned toward anti-spike CD8 responses and missed private and CD4 specificities.

Molecules of cDNA were individually given unique molecular identifiers that were attached to them. TCRdb itself ran the 5' RACE reads through MiXCR, one entry per CDR3 protein. Found here are tens of thousands of distinct CDR3 sequences, more than 12% of them singletons; the top ten hold approximately 3.8%. This clonotype was found a few times. Its antigen is unknown. In germline, CDR1 is MDHEN, CDR2 SYDVKM. CDR3 length: 14 residues. Trimming at V came to 4 bases and at J to 11 bases, leaving 11 bases not matched to a gene. The source of this sequence is an adult who was a healthcare worker with PCR-confirmed SARS-CoV-2 infection or an uninfected control (not recorded which). The chain carries TRBV28 and TRBJ1-1; 9 bases are a match to TRBD1. The sequencing used whole blood, collected at baseline. The CDR3 DNA follows: TGTGCCAGCAGTTCCCGGGACAGGGTGACCGACGCTTTCTTT. The encoded protein is CASSSRDRVTDAFF. The full variable domain, its missing parts supplied by reference TRBV28 and TRBJ1-1, is DVKVTQSSRYLVKRTGEKVFLECVQDMDHENMFWYRQDPGLGLRLIYFSYDVKMKEKGDIPEGYSVSREKKERFSLILESASTNQTSMYLCASSSRDRVTDAFFGQGTRLTVV.